One sample yielded the 22 T cell receptor beta chains listed below, sequenced in a study of read filtering for tumor transcriptome and immune sequencing. From roughly 390 ng of RNA, a library with molecular barcoded alpha/delta and beta/gamma adaptors was made. TCRdb redid the calling of the reads with MiXCR, one entry per CDR3 protein. This sample yields about 30,000 distinct CDR3 sequences, of which about a fifth are seen a single time; roughly 17% belongs to the top ten. Sequencing input: a population of CD138-negative cells sorted from bone marrow. The receptors were gathered from a donor aged 40 or over with multiple myeloma.

Turning to this clonotype: A clone one base away is much larger, so this may be a read error. The genes are TRBV6-6 and TRBJ2-6; a weak D match, TRBD1 (5 bases). Germline CDR1 MNHNY, CDR2 SVGAGI (reference sequence). This CDR3 is built from 15 residues. DNA for the CDR3: TGTGTCAGCAGTCAAGTGACAGCGGGGGCCAACGTCCTGACTTTC. Translation: CVSSQVTAGANVLTF.

This clonotype occurred many times. The V and J genes are TRBV12-3 or TRBV12-4 and TRBJ2-5; 11 bases align to TRBD2. The ends lost 4 bases at V and 5 bases at J; junction bases unmatched: 15. This CDR3 spans 18 amino acids. The CDR3 here is CASSSRLGVAGGSETQYF. CDR3 DNA: TGTGCCAGCAGTTCCCGCCTTGGGGTAGCGGGAGGGTCGGAGACCCAGTACTTC.

This clonotype has at least ten counts. The chain has TRBV20-1 and TRBJ2-2; TRBD2 is a possible D gene (5 bases). Trimming removed 1 base from V and 0 bases from J, with 12 bases in between. Germline V CDR1 and CDR2: DFQATT, SNEGSKA (reference sequence). This CDR3 is built from 16 residues. The CDR3 reads CSARVLGGPNTGELFF. The CDR3 DNA reads TGCAGTGCTAGAGTCCTCGGCGGGCCGAACACCGGGGAGCTGTTTTTT.

This clonotype appeared many times. This rearrangement joins TRBV7-6 to TRBJ2-5, with 9 bases that match TRBD1. The junction had 5 bases not matched to a gene; V was cut back by 4 bases and J by 2 bases. The germline V gene has CDR1 SGHVS and CDR2 FNYEAQ. This CDR3 is 15 amino acids long. The CDR3 spells CASSYRTGEQETQYF. For the CDR3, the DNA is TGTGCCAGCAGCTACCGGACAGGGGAACAAGAGACCCAGTACTTC.

This clonotype ranks as medium-sized (0.01 to 0.1%). This rearrangement joins TRBV2 to TRBJ2-1; 7 bases are a match to TRBD2. The germline CDR1 and CDR2 sequences are SNHLY and FYNNEI. Trimming at V came to 5 bases and at J to 0 bases, leaving 4 bases not matched to a gene. This CDR3 spans 15 amino acids. CDR3 amino acids: CASSTGTNSYNEQFF. The CDR3, as DNA: TGTGCCAGCAGTACCGGGACTAACTCCTACAATGAGCAGTTCTTC.

Note on this clonotype: A far larger clone is one nucleotide away, so this likely arose from a read error. V and J are TRBV6-1 and TRBJ2-7, with TRBD1 identical over 7 bases. J was trimmed by 2 bases and V by 6 bases; bases with no gene match: 10. From germline, CDR1 is MNHNS and CDR2 SASEGT. This CDR3 contains 15 residues. The DNA for the CDR3 is TGTGCCAGCAGCCACGGCCGGGGACAGACCTACGAGCAGTACTTC. Residues: CASSHGRGQTYEQYF.

The sample holds many counts of this clonotype. The chain links TRBV11-3 to TRBJ2-2, with D unclear. This CDR3 is built from 11 residues. The germline gives CDR1 SGHNT, CDR2 YENEEA. Trimming stripped 5 bases from V and 2 bases from J, with 0 bases between. The CDR3 is CASSNTGELFF. The CDR3 DNA sequence: TGTGCCAGCAGCAACACCGGGGAGCTGTTTTTT. The variable domain in full, completed from reference TRBV11-3 and TRBJ2-2, reads EAGVVQSPRYKIIEKKQPVAFWCNPISGHNTLYWYLQNLGQGPELLIRYENEEAVDDSQLPKDRFSAERLKGVDSTLKIQPAELGDSAVYLCASSNTGELFFGEGSRLTVL.

This clonotype appeared many times. The chain combines TRBV14 with TRBJ2-5; D uncertain. V lost 2 bases, J lost 0 bases, and 1 base lay in between. This CDR3 spans 12 amino acids. The V gene's germline CDR1 is SGHDN and CDR2 FVKESK. Here the CDR3 reads CASSQNQETQYF. DNA of the CDR3: TGTGCCAGCAGCCAAAACCAAGAGACCCAGTACTTC. Filled out from reference TRBV14 and TRBJ2-5, the complete variable domain reads EAGVTQFPSHSVIEKGQTVTLRCDPISGHDNLYWYRRVMGKEIKFLLHFVKESKQDESGMPNNRFLAERTGGTYSTLKVQPAELEDSGVYFCASSQNQETQYFGPGTRLLVL.

In its sample, this clonotype was seen many times. This chain uses TRBV18 with TRBJ2-5, with 8 positions matching TRBD2. The CDR3 contains 17 residues. J lost 2 bases, V lost 3 bases, and 11 bases had no gene match. The germline CDR1 and CDR2 sequences are KGHSH and LQKENI. CDR3 nucleotides: TGTGCCAGCTCACCCCAAGCCAGCGGGAGCGGGCAAGAGACCCAGTACTTC. Its protein is CASSPQASGSGQETQYF.

This clonotype was recorded at least ten times. The chain combines TRBV5-1 with TRBJ2-5, with D possibly matching TRBD2 (5 bases). Per germline, CDR1 SGHRS and CDR2 YFSETQ. The CDR3 extends over 13 amino acids. The V gene lost 4 bases and the J gene lost 8 bases, with 15 bases spanning the gap. The CDR3 loop reads CASSVDYEGTQYF. In DNA form, the CDR3 reads TGCGCCAGCAGCGTAGACTATGAAGGCACCCAGTACTTC.

This clonotype has ten or more counts. The J gene is TRBJ1-4, the V gene TRBV4-1; 7 nucleotides match TRBD1. CDR3 size: 14 residues. With 2 bases clipped from V and 8 bases from J, the junction kept 5 bases outside the gene matches. The V gene's germline CDR1 is MGHRA and CDR2 YSYEKL. In DNA form, the CDR3 reads TGCGCCAGCAGCCAAACAGGGGACCGGGAAAAACTGTTTTTT. The encoded protein is CASSQTGDREKLFF.

This clonotype has a count of ten or more. The V gene is TRBV7-2, the J gene TRBJ1-4; D uncertain. Trimming cost V 3 bases and J 0 bases, with 11 bases left between them. Germline assignment: CDR1 SGHTA and CDR2 FQGNSA. The CDR3 sequence is 16 residues long. The CDR3 bases are TGTGCCAGCAGCTTGGACTCCGGATCAACTAATGAAAAACTGTTTTTT. Its translation: CASSLDSGSTNEKLFF.

This clonotype was recorded many times. CDR3 region: CASSELGGREVTDTQYF. Here the CDR3 DNA reads TGTGCCAGCAGTGAACTAGGTGGGAGGGAAGTCACAGATACGCAGTATTTT. The chain uses TRBV6-1 and TRBJ2-3; 7 nucleotides match TRBD2. The ends lost 2 bases at V and 2 bases at J; junction bases unmatched: 10. The germline V gene has CDR1 MNHNS and CDR2 SASEGT. The CDR3 loop spans 17 amino acids.

This clonotype was seen many times. The chain recombines TRBV12-3 or TRBV12-4 with TRBJ2-2, with TRBD2 matching over 7 bases. V gave up 3 bases and J gave up 7 bases; unmatched junction bases: 8. The CDR3 length is 15 residues. As DNA, the CDR3 is TGTGCCAGCAGTTTGAGCGGGGCCGGCGTCGGGGAGCTGTTTTTT. Protein product: CASSLSGAGVGELFF.

Comments on this clonotype: This may arise from a read error, as a much more abundant clone is one base away. The chain carries TRBV7-2 and TRBJ2-7; 11 nucleotides align to TRBD2. The trim removed 8 bases at V and 5 bases at J, leaving 5 bases unmatched. This CDR3 is 13 amino acids long. Germline-derived CDR1 and CDR2 are SGHTA and FQGNSA. CDR3 sequence: CASGLAGGNEQYF. The CDR3 DNA sequence: TGTGCCAGCGGCCTAGCGGGAGGTAACGAGCAGTACTTC.

With regard to this clonotype: A far bigger clonotype differs at one base, so this is likely a read error. This chain links TRBV18 with TRBJ1-4; TRBD1 aligns across 7 bases. The assigned J gene may be wrong: the sequence end matches TRBJ2-3 better. Germline-derived CDR1 and CDR2 are KGHSH and LQKENI. The CDR3 covers 18 residues. The CDR3 DNA is TGTGCCGGCTCACCAGGTTTAGTAGGACAGGTCGAAACAGATACGCAGTATTTT. Translation gives CAGSPGLVGQVETDTQYF.

To note about this clonotype: One base separates it from a far larger clone, so it is likely a read error. The V call is TRBV18, the J call TRBJ2-1; 8 bases line up with TRBD1. Near its end, the DNA agrees better with TRBJ2-7, so the J call may be wrong. The germline V gene has CDR1 KGHSH and CDR2 LQKENI. The CDR3 loop spans 15 amino acids. The CDR3 region is CASSPPSGGGYGQYF. As DNA, the CDR3 is TGTGCCAGCTCACCACCGTCAGGGGGCGGTTACGGGCAGTACTTC.

This clonotype was counted ten times or more. The rearrangement joins TRBV5-1 to TRBJ2-1; TRBD2 agrees at 8 bases. This CDR3 comprises 16 residues. Germline assignment: CDR1 SGHRS and CDR2 YFSETQ. V lost 4 bases, J lost 4 bases, and 10 bases stayed unmatched. The CDR3 loop reads CASSRSISGAYNEQFF. The CDR3 bases are TGCGCCAGCAGCCGAAGCATTAGCGGGGCTTACAATGAGCAGTTCTTC.

This clonotype is deemed medium-sized. This CDR3 is CSATVQGIYNSPLHF. CDR3 nucleotide sequence: TGCAGTGCTACAGTACAGGGGATTTATAATTCACCCCTCCACTTT. The V gene is TRBV20-1, the J gene TRBJ1-6; 7 bases map to TRBD1. The CDR3 has 15 amino acids. V shed 4 bases and J 4 bases; nucleotides not matched to a gene: 7. Per germline, CDR1 DFQATT and CDR2 SNEGSKA (reference sequence).

In its sample, this clonotype was seen many times. J is TRBJ2-1 and V is TRBV28; 9 bases map to TRBD1. V shed 3 bases, J shed 7 bases, and the junction held 1 base outside the gene matches. CDR3 length: 13 amino acids. Germline loops: CDR1 MDHEN, CDR2 SYDVKM. Written as DNA, the CDR3 is TGTGCCAGCAGTTTTGGACAGGGGAATGAGCAGTTCTTC. Translation gives CASSFGQGNEQFF.

This clonotype is deemed medium-sized. Its ends do not fully match the called genes, so a read error is possible. The V gene is TRBV7-6, the J gene TRBJ2-1; 12 bases map to TRBD2. The CDR3 is 15 amino acids. CDR1 and CDR2 from the germline V gene are SGHVS and FNYEAQ. The CDR3 reads CASSLAGGPYNEQFF. The CDR3 DNA sequence: TGTGCCAGCAGCCTAGCGGGGGGGCCCTACAATGAGCAGTTCTTC.

This clonotype was found many times. V gene TRBV24-1 combines with J gene TRBJ1-1; D perhaps matches TRBD1 (5 bases). CDR3 length: 12 amino acids. Germline V gene sequence: CDR1 KGHDR, CDR2 SFDVKD. The ends were cut back, 7 bases at V and 6 bases at J, with 11 bases in the middle. The CDR3 region is CATRGDKPEAFF. The CDR3 coding sequence is TGTGCCACCAGAGGGGATAAGCCTGAAGCTTTCTTT.